The 18 T cell receptor beta chains reported below all come from one sample, sequenced in a study of T cell responses to AZD1222 COVID-19 vaccine. Measured with immunoSEQ multiplex PCR; TCRdb has only the in-frame clones, and not every one. This sample carries about 97,000 clones, around 89% of them seen once, and the ten largest clones take just under 7.5%. Sequenced material: peripheral blood, taken on day 0 of AZD1222 vaccination. These receptors originate from an adult in good health.

The chain recombines TRBV19 with TRBJ1-5, with TRBD1 matching 9 bases. The CDR3 sequence is 16 residues long. Trimming removed 8 bases from V and 0 bases from J; junction bases left unmatched: 8. Germline lookup yields CDR1 LNHDA and CDR2 SQIVND (reference sequence). The CDR3 sequence: CASGDRAINSNQPQHF. The CDR3 coding sequence is TGTGCCAGTGGGGACAGGGCAATTAATAGCAATCAGCCCCAGCATTTT.

V is TRBV19 and J is TRBJ1-1, with TRBD1 matching over 8 bases. The CDR3 has 13 residues. Germline CDR1 LNHDA, CDR2 SQIVND (reference sequence). V dropped 3 bases and J dropped 4; count of bases not matched to a gene: 1. The CDR3 region has the DNA TGTGCCAGTAGTATTCAGGGGGCCACTGAAGCTTTCTTT. Its translation: CASSIQGATEAFF.

This chain links TRBV9 with TRBJ1-2, with 7 bases lining up with TRBD1. The CDR3 loop spans 12 amino acids. Germline V gives CDR1 SGDLS, CDR2 YYNGEE. Germline trimming cut 7 bases from V and 8 bases from J; bases unmatched to any gene: 8. The CDR3 sequence is CASYRGDGGYTF. The CDR3 coding sequence is TGTGCCAGCTACAGGGGAGACGGCGGCTACACCTTC.

V gene TRBV10-3 combines with J gene TRBJ2-3; D is ambiguous. Trimming stripped 11 bases from V and 1 base from J, with 10 bases between. CDR3 length equals 12 residues. Germline CDR1 reads ENHRY; CDR2 reads SYGVKD. CDR3 in DNA: TGTGCCCTACGAGGCGGCACAGATACGCAGTATTTT. Translation gives CALRGGTDTQYF.

This clone was recorded only once. This chain links TRBV18 with TRBJ1-3; D unresolved. The V end lost 1 base, the J end lost 0 bases, and 13 bases lay between the germline ends. Per the germline V gene, CDR1 is KGHSH and CDR2 is LQKENI. The CDR3 spans 17 residues. This CDR3 reads CASSPRAQFNSGNTIYF. CDR3 in DNA: TGTGCCAGCTCACCACGGGCCCAGTTCAACTCTGGAAACACCATATATTTT.

The chain couples TRBV21-1 to TRBJ1-6. TRBV21-1 is designated a pseudogene. This CDR3 has 16 amino acids. The CDR3 DNA reads as TGTGCCAGCAGCCCGCGATTTAGCTCCTATAATTCACCCCTCCACTTT. Encoded protein: CASSPRFSSYNSPLHF.

This chain links TRBV19 with TRBJ1-1, with D maybe TRBD1 (6 bases). This CDR3 spans 13 amino acids. The germline V and J ends were trimmed by 3 bases and 7 bases, with 12 bases remaining between them. Germline CDR1 is LNHDA and CDR2 is SQIVND (reference sequence). The CDR3 protein is CASSITGAGEAFF. DNA for the CDR3: TGTGCCAGTAGTATTACGGGGGCGGGTGAAGCTTTCTTT.

This chain uses TRBV7-9 with TRBJ2-3; D may be TRBD2 (6 bases). Germline values: CDR1 SEHNR, CDR2 FQNEAQ (reference sequence). This CDR3 has 16 residues. Deletions cut 5 bases from V and 5 bases from J, with 20 bases between. CDR3 sequence: CASSPRAERAGDTQYF. DNA of the CDR3: TGTGCCAGCAGCCCCCGCGCAGAGCGGGCGGGAGATACGCAGTATTTT.

This chain links TRBV5-1 with TRBJ2-5; D unresolved. Germline values: CDR1 SGHRS, CDR2 YFSETQ. The CDR3 has 13 residues. V gave up 3 bases and J gave up 3 bases, with 9 bases separating them. The CDR3 DNA follows: TGCGCCAGCAGCTGGGCCCTGGAAGAGACCCAGTACTTC. This codes for CASSWALEETQYF.

This clone was recorded only once. V gene TRBV6-5 combines with J gene TRBJ1-2; TRBD1 matches 7 bases. Germline V CDR1 and CDR2: MNHEY, SVGAGI. After removal of 2 bases from V and 4 bases from J, the junction contained 10 bases not matched to a gene. The CDR3 spans 16 residues. CDR3 DNA: TGTGCCAGCAGTTACCCAACCCGACAGGGTGGCTATGGCTACACCTTC. Translated: CASSYPTRQGGYGYTF.

V usage is TRBV28 and J usage is TRBJ2-7; TRBD1 matches 10 bases. The V gene end was trimmed by 2 bases and the J gene end by 6 bases; junction bases not matched to a gene: 7. This CDR3 region has 15 residues. Germline V gives CDR1 MDHEN, CDR2 SYDVKM. In DNA, the CDR3 is TGTGCCAGCAGTTTAATGGGACAGGGGATCTCCGAGCAGTACTTC. Translated, it gives CASSLMGQGISEQYF. The full variable domain, completed using reference TRBV28 and TRBJ2-7, is DVKVTQSSRYLVKRTGEKVFLECVQDMDHENMFWYRQDPGLGLRLIYFSYDVKMKEKGDIPEGYSVSREKKERFSLILESASTNQTSMYLCASSLMGQGISEQYFGPGTRLTVT.

V is TRBV6-5 and J is TRBJ2-3; D remains unclear. The CDR3 totals 12 residues. V was trimmed by 10 bases and J by 0 bases, leaving 8 bases between them. Germline CDR1 and CDR2: MNHEY and SVGAGI. The DNA of the CDR3 is TGTGCCACCCCCAGGAGCACAGATACGCAGTATTTT. Its translation is CATPRSTDTQYF.

The sample holds one count of this clone. A much larger clone is a single base away; this may be a read error. The genes are TRBV5-1 and TRBJ1-2, with 10 nucleotides matching TRBD1. The V gene end was trimmed by 4 bases and the J gene end by 7 bases; junction bases not matched to a gene: 4. The CDR3 has 13 residues. Germline values: CDR1 SGHRS, CDR2 YFSETQ. CDR3 bases: TGCGCCAGCAGCCCCGGGACAGGGGTTGGCTACACCTTC. It codes for CASSPGTGVGYTF.

This chain connects TRBV7-2 to TRBJ1-6; D unresolved. Germline V lookup: CDR1 SGHTA, CDR2 FQGNSA. V was cut by 5 bases and J by 14 bases, with 22 bases left in between. This CDR3 has 15 residues. The CDR3 nucleotides read TGTGCCAGCAGCCCACCCACCGGCGGAATTACGTCCCTCCACTTT. The encoded protein is CASSPPTGGITSLHF.

The chain couples TRBV29-1 to TRBJ2-3; 9 nucleotides match TRBD1. CDR1 SQVTM and CDR2 ANQGSEA come from the germline V gene. After removal of 4 bases from V and 3 bases from J, the junction contained 2 bases not matched to a gene. CDR3 length: 13 amino acids. This CDR3 is CSVATGGTDTQYF. As DNA, the CDR3 is TGCAGCGTTGCGACAGGGGGTACAGATACGCAGTATTTT.

V usage is TRBV5-1 and J usage is TRBJ2-7; TRBD2 aligns across 9 bases. The CDR3 is 16 amino acids. Germline values: CDR1 SGHRS, CDR2 YFSETQ. V lost 0 bases and J lost 5; bases outside the gene matches: 9. The CDR3 DNA follows: TGCGCCAGCAGCTTGGAGGCTAGCGGGAAGGAAGACGAGCAGTACTTC. Translated: CASSLEASGKEDEQYF.

DNA of the CDR3: TGTGCCTGGAGTAATGGGGTCAGCACTGAAGCTTTCTTT. Translation: CAWSNGVSTEAFF. The J gene is TRBJ1-1, the V gene TRBV30; D unresolved. V lost 2 bases and J 4 bases, leaving 11 bases between the germline ends. The CDR3 is 13 residues long. Germline lookup yields CDR1 GTSNPN and CDR2 SVGIG (reference sequence).

The chain recombines TRBV16 with TRBJ1-1; D remains unclear. This CDR3 region has 11 residues. Per germline, CDR1 KGHSY and CDR2 FQNENV. V lost 3 bases to trimming and J lost 10 bases, with 9 bases between them. CDR3 bases: TGTGCCAGCAGCCAGGTGGGGTCAGCTTTCTTT. Translation: CASSQVGSAFF.